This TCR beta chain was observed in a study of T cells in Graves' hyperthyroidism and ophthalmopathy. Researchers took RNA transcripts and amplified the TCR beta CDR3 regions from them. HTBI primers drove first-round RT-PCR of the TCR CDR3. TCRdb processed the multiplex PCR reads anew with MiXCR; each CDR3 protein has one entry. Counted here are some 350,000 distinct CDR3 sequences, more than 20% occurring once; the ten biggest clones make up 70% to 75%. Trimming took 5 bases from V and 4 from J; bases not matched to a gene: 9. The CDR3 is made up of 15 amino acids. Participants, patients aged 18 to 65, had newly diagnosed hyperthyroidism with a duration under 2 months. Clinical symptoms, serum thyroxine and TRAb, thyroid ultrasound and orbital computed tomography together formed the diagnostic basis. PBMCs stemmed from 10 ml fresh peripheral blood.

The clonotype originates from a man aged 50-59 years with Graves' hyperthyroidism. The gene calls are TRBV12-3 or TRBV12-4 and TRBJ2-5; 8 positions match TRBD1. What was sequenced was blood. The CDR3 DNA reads TGTGCCAGCAGTCCCACGACAGGGGTTGGAGAGACCCAGTACTTC. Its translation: CASSPTTGVGETQYF.